This entry describes one T cell receptor beta chain. The sample originates from a study of cytomegalovirus exposure and HLA in healthy donors. The repertoire was sequenced with immunoSEQ multiplex PCR; TCRdb's copy has only in-frame clones and lacks some. The sample shows about 140,000 clones, roughly four fifths of them seen only once. Sequenced sample: PBMCs. The receptor was derived from a woman in her 30s in good health and CMV-seronegative.

The CDR3 coding sequence is TGTGCCACCAGCAAGTGGATGGGACAGGGTAATCAGCCCCAGCATTTT. Its protein product is CATSKWMGQGNQPQHF. The V call is TRBV15, the J call TRBJ1-5; 9 nucleotides align to TRBD1. Trimming took 4 bases from V and 4 from J; bases not matched to a gene: 8. The CDR3 loop spans 16 amino acids. Germline values: CDR1 LNHNV, CDR2 YYDKDF (reference sequence).